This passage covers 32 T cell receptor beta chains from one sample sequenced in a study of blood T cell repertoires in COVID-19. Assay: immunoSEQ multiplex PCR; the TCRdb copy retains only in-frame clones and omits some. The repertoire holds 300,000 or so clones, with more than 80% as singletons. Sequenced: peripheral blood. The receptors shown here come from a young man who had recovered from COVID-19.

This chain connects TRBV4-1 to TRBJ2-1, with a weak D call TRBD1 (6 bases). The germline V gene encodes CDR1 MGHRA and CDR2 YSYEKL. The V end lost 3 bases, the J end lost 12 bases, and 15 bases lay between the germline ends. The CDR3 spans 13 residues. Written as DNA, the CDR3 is TGCGCCAGCAGCCAGTTACAGGGCGGCCCGCAGTTCTTC. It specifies CASSQLQGGPQFF.

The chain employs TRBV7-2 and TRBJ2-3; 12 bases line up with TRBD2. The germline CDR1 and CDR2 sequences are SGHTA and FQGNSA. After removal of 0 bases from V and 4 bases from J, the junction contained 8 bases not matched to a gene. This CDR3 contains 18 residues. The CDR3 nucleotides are TGTGCCAGCAGCTTAGCCCTAGCGGGGGGGAAAGTCGCAGATACGCAGTATTTT. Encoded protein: CASSLALAGGKVADTQYF.

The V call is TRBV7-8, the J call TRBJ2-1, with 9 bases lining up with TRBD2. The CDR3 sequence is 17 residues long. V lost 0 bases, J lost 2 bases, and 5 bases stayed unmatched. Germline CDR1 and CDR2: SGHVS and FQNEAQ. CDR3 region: CASSLAIAGDTYNEQFF. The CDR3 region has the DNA TGTGCCAGCAGCTTAGCAATAGCGGGAGACACCTACAATGAGCAGTTCTTC. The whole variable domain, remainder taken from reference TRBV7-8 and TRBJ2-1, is GAGVSQSPRYKVAKRGQDVALRCDPISGHVSLFWYQQALGQGPEFLTYFQNEAQLDKSGLPSDRFFAERPEGSVSTLKIQRTQQEDSAVYLCASSLAIAGDTYNEQFFGPGTRLTVL.

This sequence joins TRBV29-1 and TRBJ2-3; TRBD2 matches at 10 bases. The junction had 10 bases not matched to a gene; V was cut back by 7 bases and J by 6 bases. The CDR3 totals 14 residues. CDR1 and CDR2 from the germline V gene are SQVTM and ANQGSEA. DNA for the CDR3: TGCAGCGCCCGAGTAGCGGGGGGCCCGGATACGCAGTATTTT. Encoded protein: CSARVAGGPDTQYF.

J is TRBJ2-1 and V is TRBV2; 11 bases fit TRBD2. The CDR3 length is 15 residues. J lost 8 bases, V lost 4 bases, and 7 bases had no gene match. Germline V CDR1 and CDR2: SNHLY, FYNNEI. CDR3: CASSVTSGRMYEQFF. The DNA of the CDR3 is TGTGCCAGCAGTGTTACTAGCGGGAGAATGTATGAGCAGTTCTTC. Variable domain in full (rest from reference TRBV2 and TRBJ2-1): EPEVTQTPSHQVTQMGQEVILRCVPISNHLYFYWYRQILGQKVEFLVSFYNNEISEKSEIFDDQFSVERPDGSNFTLKIRSTKLEDSAMYFCASSVTSGRMYEQFFGPGTRLTVL.

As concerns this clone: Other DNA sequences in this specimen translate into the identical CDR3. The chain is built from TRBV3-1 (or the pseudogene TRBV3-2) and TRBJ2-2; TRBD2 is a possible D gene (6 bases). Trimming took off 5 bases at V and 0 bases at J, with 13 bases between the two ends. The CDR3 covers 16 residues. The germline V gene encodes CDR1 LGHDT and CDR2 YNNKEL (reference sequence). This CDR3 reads CASSSTRGTNTGELFF. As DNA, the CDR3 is TGTGCCAGCAGCTCTACTCGCGGGACGAACACCGGGGAGCTGTTTTTT.

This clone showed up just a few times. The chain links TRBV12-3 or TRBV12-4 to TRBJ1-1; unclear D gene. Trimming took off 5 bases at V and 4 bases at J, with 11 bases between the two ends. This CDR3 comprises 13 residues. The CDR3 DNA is TGTGCCAGCAGTCCCCCCTGGGCCACTGAAGCTTTCTTT. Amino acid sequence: CASSPPWATEAFF.

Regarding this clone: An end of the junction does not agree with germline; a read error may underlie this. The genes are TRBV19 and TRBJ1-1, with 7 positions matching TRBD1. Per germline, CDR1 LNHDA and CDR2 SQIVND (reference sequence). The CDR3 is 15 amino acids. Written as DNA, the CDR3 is TGTGCCAGTAGGATAGAGGGACAGATGAACACTGAAGCTTTCTTT. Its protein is CASRIEGQMNTEAFF.

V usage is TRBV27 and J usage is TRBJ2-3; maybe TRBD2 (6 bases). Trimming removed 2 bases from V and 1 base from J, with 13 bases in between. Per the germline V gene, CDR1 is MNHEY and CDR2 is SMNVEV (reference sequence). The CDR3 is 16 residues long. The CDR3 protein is CASSLTGWGGTDTQYF. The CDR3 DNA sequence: TGTGCCAGCAGTTTAACGGGTTGGGGGGGCACAGATACGCAGTATTTT.

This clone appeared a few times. This CDR3 reads CASSQQGAGGETQYF. DNA for the CDR3: TGTGCCAGCAGCCAACAGGGGGCAGGAGGAGAGACCCAGTACTTC. The rearrangement links TRBV9 to TRBJ2-5; 9 bases align to TRBD1. The CDR3 covers 15 residues. Unmatched junction bases numbered 8, after V lost 4 bases and J lost 4 bases. CDR1 is SGDLS, CDR2 YYNGEE, per germline. The variable domain in full, with the rest retrieved from reference TRBV9 and TRBJ2-5, is DSGVTQTPKHLITATGQRVTLRCSPRSGDLSVYWYQQSLDQGLQFLIQYYNGEERAKGNILERFSAQQFPDLHSELNLSSLELGDSALYFCASSQQGAGGETQYFGPGTRLLVL.

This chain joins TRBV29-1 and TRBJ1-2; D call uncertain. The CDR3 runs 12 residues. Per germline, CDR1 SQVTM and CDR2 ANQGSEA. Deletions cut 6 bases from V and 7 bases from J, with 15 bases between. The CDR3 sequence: CSVVREFGGYTF. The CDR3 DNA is TGCAGCGTCGTTCGCGAGTTCGGTGGCTACACCTTC.

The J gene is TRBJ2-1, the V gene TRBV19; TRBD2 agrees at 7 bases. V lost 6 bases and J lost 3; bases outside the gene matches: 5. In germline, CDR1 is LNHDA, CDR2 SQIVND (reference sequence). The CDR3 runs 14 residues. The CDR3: CASRKAGDYNEQFF. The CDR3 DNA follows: TGTGCCAGTAGAAAGGCGGGGGACTACAATGAGCAGTTCTTC.

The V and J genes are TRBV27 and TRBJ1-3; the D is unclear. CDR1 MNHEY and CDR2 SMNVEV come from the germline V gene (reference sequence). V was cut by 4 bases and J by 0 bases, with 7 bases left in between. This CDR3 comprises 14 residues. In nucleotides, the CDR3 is TGTGCCAGCAGTTCTGCCGGCTCTGGAAACACCATATATTTT. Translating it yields CASSSAGSGNTIYF.

CDR3 in DNA: TGTGCCAGCAGTTTATTGGGGGCCGGCACCGGGGAGCTGTTTTTT. The encoded protein is CASSLLGAGTGELFF. This sequence joins TRBV27 and TRBJ2-2; tentative D call: TRBD1 (6 bases). Germline V gene sequence: CDR1 MNHEY, CDR2 SMNVEV (reference sequence). CDR3 length equals 15 residues. The V gene lost 1 base and the J gene lost 4 bases, with 10 bases spanning the gap.

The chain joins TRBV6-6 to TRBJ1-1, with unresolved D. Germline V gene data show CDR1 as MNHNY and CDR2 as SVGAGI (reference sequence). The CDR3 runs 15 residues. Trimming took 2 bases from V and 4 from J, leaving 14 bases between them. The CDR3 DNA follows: TGTGCCAGCAGTTACGAAACGGGTTTAAGCACTGAAGCTTTCTTT. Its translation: CASSYETGLSTEAFF.

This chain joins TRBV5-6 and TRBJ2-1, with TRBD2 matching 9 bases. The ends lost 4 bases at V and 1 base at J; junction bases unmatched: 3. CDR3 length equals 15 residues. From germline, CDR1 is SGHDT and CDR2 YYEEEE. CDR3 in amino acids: CASSPLAGSYNEQFF. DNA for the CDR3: TGTGCCAGCAGCCCCCTAGCGGGGTCCTACAATGAGCAGTTCTTC.

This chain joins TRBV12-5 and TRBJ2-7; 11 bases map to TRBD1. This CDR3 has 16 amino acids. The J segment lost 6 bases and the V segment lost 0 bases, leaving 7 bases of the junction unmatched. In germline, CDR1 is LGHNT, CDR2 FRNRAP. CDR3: CASGLVLGDRGVEQYF. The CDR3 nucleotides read TGTGCTAGTGGTTTGGTACTCGGGGACAGGGGGGTCGAGCAGTACTTC.

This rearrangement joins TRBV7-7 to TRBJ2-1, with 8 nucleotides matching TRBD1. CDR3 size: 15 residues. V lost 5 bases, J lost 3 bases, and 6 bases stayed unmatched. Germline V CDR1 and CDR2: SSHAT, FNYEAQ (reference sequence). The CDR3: CASSHGQGSYNEQFF. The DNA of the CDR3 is TGTGCCAGCAGCCACGGACAGGGTAGCTACAATGAGCAGTTCTTC.

The CDR3 DNA is TGTGCCAGCAGCCAAGTAAGCGGGATATTAACTGAAGCTTTCTTT. It yields the protein CASSQVSGILTEAFF. The J gene is TRBJ1-1, the V gene TRBV3-1 (or the pseudogene TRBV3-2); D unresolved. The V gene's germline CDR1 is LGHDT and CDR2 YNNKEL (reference sequence). The V end lost 1 base, the J end lost 5 bases, and 14 bases lay between the germline ends. The length of the CDR3 is 15 residues.

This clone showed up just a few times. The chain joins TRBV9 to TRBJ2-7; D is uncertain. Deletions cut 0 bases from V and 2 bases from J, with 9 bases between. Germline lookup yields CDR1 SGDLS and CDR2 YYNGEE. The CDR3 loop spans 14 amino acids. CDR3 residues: CASSVVRNAYEQYF. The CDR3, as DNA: TGTGCCAGCAGCGTAGTCAGGAACGCCTACGAGCAGTACTTC.

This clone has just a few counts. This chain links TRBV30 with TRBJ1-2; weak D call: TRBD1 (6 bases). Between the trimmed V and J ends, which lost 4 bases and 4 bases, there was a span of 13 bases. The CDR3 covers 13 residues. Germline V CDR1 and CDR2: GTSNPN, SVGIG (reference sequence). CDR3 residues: CAWKDSPIYGYTF. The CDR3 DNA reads TGTGCCTGGAAGGACAGCCCGATCTATGGCTACACCTTC. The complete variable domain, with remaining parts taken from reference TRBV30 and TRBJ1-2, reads SQTIHQWPATLVQPVGSPLSLECTVEGTSNPNLYWYRQAAGRGLQLLFYSVGIGQISSEVPQNLSASRPQDRQFILSSKKLLLSDSGFYLCAWKDSPIYGYTFGSGTRLTVV.

CDR3 DNA: TGTGCCAGCAGCTTGCCTCAAGAGACCCAGTACTTC. The encoded protein is CASSLPQETQYF. The chain links TRBV5-4 to TRBJ2-5; D call uncertain. The length of the CDR3 is 12 residues. CDR1 SGHNT and CDR2 YYREEE come from the germline V gene (reference sequence). V was clipped by 1 base and J by 2 bases, with 3 bases between them.

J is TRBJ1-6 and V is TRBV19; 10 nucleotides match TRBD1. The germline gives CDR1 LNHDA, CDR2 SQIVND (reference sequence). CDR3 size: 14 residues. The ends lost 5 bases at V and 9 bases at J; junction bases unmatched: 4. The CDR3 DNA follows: TGTGCCAGTAGTTCGACAGGGGGCGGTTCACCCCTCCACTTT. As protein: CASSSTGGGSPLHF.

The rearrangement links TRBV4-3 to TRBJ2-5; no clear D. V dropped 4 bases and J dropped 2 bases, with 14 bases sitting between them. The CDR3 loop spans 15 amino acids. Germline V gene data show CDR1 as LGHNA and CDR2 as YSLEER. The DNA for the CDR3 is TGCGCCAGCAGCCGAGACCTCAACGGGCAAGAGACCCAGTACTTC. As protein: CASSRDLNGQETQYF.

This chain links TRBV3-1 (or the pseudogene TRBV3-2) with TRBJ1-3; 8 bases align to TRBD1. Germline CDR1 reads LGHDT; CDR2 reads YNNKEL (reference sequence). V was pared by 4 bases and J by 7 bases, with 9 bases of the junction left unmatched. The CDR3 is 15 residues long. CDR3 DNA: TGTGCCAGCAGCCCCAAGTCAGGGGGCATGAACACCATATATTTT. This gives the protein CASSPKSGGMNTIYF.

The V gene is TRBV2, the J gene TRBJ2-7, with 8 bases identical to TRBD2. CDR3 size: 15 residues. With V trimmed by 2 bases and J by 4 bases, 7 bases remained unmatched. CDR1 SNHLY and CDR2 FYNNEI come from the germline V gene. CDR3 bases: TGTGCCAGCAGTGAACCCTCTAGCGGGCGTTACGAGCAGTACTTC. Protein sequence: CASSEPSSGRYEQYF.

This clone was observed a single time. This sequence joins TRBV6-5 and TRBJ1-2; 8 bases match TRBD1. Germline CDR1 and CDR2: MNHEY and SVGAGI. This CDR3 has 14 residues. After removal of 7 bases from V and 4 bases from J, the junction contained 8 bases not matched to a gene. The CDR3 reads CASTDRGSVYGYTF. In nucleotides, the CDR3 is TGTGCCAGCACCGACAGGGGTAGTGTCTATGGCTACACCTTC.

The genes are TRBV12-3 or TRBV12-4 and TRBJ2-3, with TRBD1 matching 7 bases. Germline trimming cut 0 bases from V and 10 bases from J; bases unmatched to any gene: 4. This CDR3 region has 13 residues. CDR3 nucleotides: TGTGCCAGCAGTTTAGCTACGCAGGGGGCGCAGTATTTT. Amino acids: CASSLATQGAQYF.

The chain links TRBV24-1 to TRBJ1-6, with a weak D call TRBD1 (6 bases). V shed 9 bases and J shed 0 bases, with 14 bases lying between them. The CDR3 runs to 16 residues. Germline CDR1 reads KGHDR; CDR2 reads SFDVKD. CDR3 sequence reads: CATPPGDNSYNSPLHF. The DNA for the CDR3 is TGTGCCACCCCTCCAGGGGACAACTCCTATAATTCACCCCTCCACTTT.

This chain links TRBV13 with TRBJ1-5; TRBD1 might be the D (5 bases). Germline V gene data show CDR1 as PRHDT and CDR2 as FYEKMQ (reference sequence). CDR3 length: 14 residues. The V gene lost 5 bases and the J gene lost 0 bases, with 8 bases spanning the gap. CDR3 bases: TGTGCCAGCAGCCAGGGATCTAGCAATCAGCCCCAGCATTTT. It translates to CASSQGSSNQPQHF.

Here the CDR3 reads CASSQGAQGGEQYF. DNA for the CDR3: TGTGCCAGCAGTCAGGGGGCCCAGGGGGGCGAGCAGTACTTC. The V and J genes are TRBV6-2 or TRBV6-3 and TRBJ2-7; 8 nucleotides agree with TRBD1. V shed 5 bases and J 6 bases; nucleotides not matched to a gene: 9. Germline values: CDR1 MNHEY, CDR2 SVGEGT. There are 14 residues in the CDR3.

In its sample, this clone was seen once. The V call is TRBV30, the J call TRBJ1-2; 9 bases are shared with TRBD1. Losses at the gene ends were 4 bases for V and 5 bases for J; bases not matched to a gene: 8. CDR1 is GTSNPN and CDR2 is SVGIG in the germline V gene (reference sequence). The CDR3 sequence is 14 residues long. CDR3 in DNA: TGTGCCTGGATCGATCCGGGACAGGGATATGGCTACACCTTC. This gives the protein CAWIDPGQGYGYTF. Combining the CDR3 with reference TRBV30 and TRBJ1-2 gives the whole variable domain SQTIHQWPATLVQPVGSPLSLECTVEGTSNPNLYWYRQAAGRGLQLLFYSVGIGQISSEVPQNLSASRPQDRQFILSSKKLLLSDSGFYLCAWIDPGQGYGYTFGSGTRLTVV.